What follows are 5 T cell receptor beta chains derived from one specimen sequenced in a study of vaccination effects on CD4 cells after COVID-19. Using viral peptide pools, the ViraFEST assay grew out antigen-specific CD4+ T cells prior to sequencing. Culture proceeded for approximately 10 days, and CD4+ T cells were then isolated. Nucleocapsid antibodies were negative in the vaccine recipients, who had never had SARS-CoV-2 infection. Their antigen targets remain unknown. Libraries were prepared by immunoSEQ multiplex PCR; TCRdb keeps only in-frame clonotypes and omits some of them. The sample records around 63,000 clones, approximately 71% being singletons. This sample comprised CD4+ T cells from PBMCs cultured with HCoV-OC43 spike peptides, obtained before COVID-19 vaccination. Subset here: HCoV-OC43 spike overlapping peptide pool stimulation. The receptors originated from a human donor who received a COVID-19 vaccine.

The rearrangement links TRBV6-6 to TRBJ1-1, with 10 bases lining up with TRBD1. Germline assignment: CDR1 MNHNY and CDR2 SVGAGI (reference sequence). Unmatched junction bases numbered 6, after V lost 5 bases and J lost 3 bases. The CDR3 spans 15 residues. Written as DNA, the CDR3 is TGTGCCAGCAGTGTGGGACAGGGGATCGACACTGAAGCTTTCTTT. The encoded protein is CASSVGQGIDTEAFF.

The rearrangement joins TRBV18 to TRBJ2-3; 13 positions match TRBD2. The CDR3 covers 19 residues. V lost 3 bases to trimming and J lost 2 bases; unmatched junction nucleotides: 11. Germline values: CDR1 KGHSH, CDR2 LQKENI. DNA for the CDR3: TGTGCCAGCTCACCTTCCACAGCGACTAGCGGGGGGACCACAGATACGCAGTATTTT. It yields the protein CASSPSTATSGGTTDTQYF. Full variable domain (outside the CDR3, taken from reference TRBV18 and TRBJ2-3): NAGVMQNPRHLVRRRGQEARLRCSPMKGHSHVYWYRQLPEEGLKFMVYLQKENIIDESGMPKERFSAEFPKEGPSILRIQQVVRGDSAAYFCASSPSTATSGGTTDTQYFGPGTRLTVL.

This clone was detected only once. The V gene is TRBV7-2, the J gene TRBJ2-1; 9 bases match TRBD2. This CDR3 is built from 15 residues. The junction had 3 bases not matched to a gene; V was cut back by 0 bases and J by 6 bases. Germline CDR1 reads SGHTA; CDR2 reads FQGNSA. In DNA form, the CDR3 reads TGTGCCAGCAGCTTAGCTAGCGGGGGATTCAATGAGCAGTTCTTC. Translating it yields CASSLASGGFNEQFF.

In its sample, this clone was seen once. The chain uses TRBV6-5 and TRBJ1-1; maybe TRBD1 (6 bases). The CDR3 length is 13 residues. Trimming cost V 6 bases and J 5 bases, with 13 bases left between them. CDR1 and CDR2 (germline): MNHEY, SVGAGI. The CDR3 region has the DNA TGTGCCAGCAGGGCGCTAGGGGGGACTGAAGCTTTCTTT. This codes for CASRALGGTEAFF.

The chain recombines TRBV4-1 with TRBJ1-1, with TRBD1 as a possible D gene (6 bases). V lost 11 bases and J 0 bases, leaving 16 bases between the germline ends. Germline CDR1 is MGHRA and CDR2 is YSYEKL. The CDR3 spans 14 residues. CDR3 residues: CAPAGGRMNTEAFF. CDR3 nucleotides: TGCGCCCCGGCCGGGGGCAGGATGAACACTGAAGCTTTCTTT.